These 30 T cell receptor beta chains were all obtained from the same sample, sequenced in a study of tumor-infiltrating lymphocytes in glioblastoma multiforme. Multiple V-beta primers and a C-beta primer amplified TCRB from RNA. TCRdb reanalysed the multiplex PCR reads using MiXCR and keeps one entry per CDR3 protein. The table includes around 30,000 distinct CDR3 sequences, approximately 60% detected once. The specimen was brain tumor tissue. These receptors came from a male donor with glioblastoma.

As regards this clonotype: A read error is likely, as this CDR3 ends without the conserved phenylalanine or tryptophan. V gene TRBV12-3 or TRBV12-4 combines with J gene TRBJ2-2; 8 bases are a match to TRBD1. Trimming removed 5 bases from V and 10 bases from J; junction bases left unmatched: 6. The CDR3 runs 13 residues. The CDR3 region is CASSRTGNVELFY. The CDR3 nucleotides read TGTGCCAGCAGTCGGACAGGGAACGTGGAGCTGTTTTAT.

The chain has TRBV11-2 and TRBJ2-1, with 8 positions matching TRBD2. The CDR3 runs to 16 residues. V gave up 5 bases and J gave up 8 bases; unmatched junction bases: 14. Germline V gives CDR1 SGHAT, CDR2 FQNNGV. The CDR3 here is CASSLLHGAGVDEQFF. The DNA for the CDR3 is TGTGCCAGCAGCCTTCTCCATGGAGCGGGAGTCGATGAGCAGTTCTTC.

This clonotype was seen many times. This chain links TRBV20-1 with TRBJ1-5; D call uncertain. Per the germline V gene, CDR1 is DFQATT and CDR2 is SNEGSKA (reference sequence). Trimming stripped 3 bases from V and 3 bases from J, with 9 bases between. This CDR3 has 13 residues. The CDR3 loop reads CSASQQNNQPQHF. CDR3 coding DNA: TGCAGTGCTAGTCAACAGAACAATCAGCCCCAGCATTTT.

V usage is TRBV4-3 and J usage is TRBJ2-3, with 10 nucleotides matching TRBD2. This CDR3 is 16 amino acids long. Germline V gene lookup returns CDR1 LGHNA and CDR2 YSLEER. Unmatched junction bases numbered 4, after V lost 0 bases and J lost 4 bases. The CDR3 region is CASSQEVAGGADTQYF. Here the CDR3 DNA reads TGCGCCAGCAGCCAAGAAGTAGCGGGGGGTGCAGATACGCAGTATTTT.

The table lists this clonotype with many counts. The chain couples TRBV28 to TRBJ1-3, with D possibly being TRBD1 (6 bases). The CDR3 is 13 residues long. Trimming took 5 bases from V and 4 from J, leaving 9 bases between them. Germline CDR1 and CDR2: MDHEN and SYDVKM. The CDR3 DNA reads as TGTGCCAGCAGTACGGGGACAGGAAACACCATATATTTT. The encoded protein is CASSTGTGNTIYF.

This chain uses TRBV29-1 with TRBJ2-1; 9 bases align to TRBD2. Germline values: CDR1 SQVTM, CDR2 ANQGSEA. The trim removed 7 bases at V and 4 bases at J, leaving 8 bases unmatched. This CDR3 is built from 14 residues. For the CDR3, the DNA is TGCAGCGCCCGGCTAGCGGGATCTTACAATGAGCAGTTCTTC. Protein sequence: CSARLAGSYNEQFF.

The sample holds many counts of this clonotype. The genes are TRBV20-1 and TRBJ1-1; D gene uncertain. Trimming pared 4 bases from V and 5 bases from J, leaving 14 bases between. The CDR3 length is 13 residues. Germline V gene sequence: CDR1 DFQATT, CDR2 SNEGSKA (reference sequence). The CDR3 here is CSANIRGGTEAFF. As DNA, the CDR3 is TGCAGTGCTAATATCCGGGGAGGAACTGAAGCTTTCTTT.

In this sample, this clonotype turned up many times. The rearrangement uses TRBV28 and TRBJ2-1, with TRBD2 identical over 7 bases. The length of the CDR3 is 18 residues. V shed 1 base and J 5 bases; nucleotides not matched to a gene: 14. CDR1 is MDHEN, CDR2 SYDVKM, per germline. The CDR3: CASSLFSGYRAANNEQFF. In nucleotides, the CDR3 is TGTGCCAGCAGTTTATTTAGCGGGTACCGAGCAGCCAACAATGAGCAGTTCTTC.

By its share, this clonotype is medium-sized. V is TRBV6-1 and J is TRBJ1-2; D unclear. Looked up from germline, CDR1 is MNHNS and CDR2 is SASEGT. The CDR3 loop spans 11 amino acids. V lost 8 bases and J 3 bases, leaving 7 bases between the germline ends. The CDR3: CASLRDYGYTF. DNA of the CDR3: TGTGCCAGCCTGAGGGACTATGGCTACACCTTC.

This clonotype showed up just a few times. Germline is not matched at one junction end, which may reflect a read error. The gene calls are TRBV10-3 and TRBJ2-7, with TRBD1 matching over 8 bases. This CDR3 comprises 11 residues. The germline CDR1 and CDR2 sequences are ENHRY and SYGVKD. In nucleotides, the CDR3 is TGTGCCCTCAGGACAGGGTGGGAACAGTACTTC. This codes for CALRTGWEQYF.

This clonotype was seen at least ten times. V and J are TRBV28 and TRBJ2-1; the D gene is possibly TRBD1 (5 bases). V dropped 6 bases and J dropped 6 bases, with 15 bases sitting between them. There are 14 residues in the CDR3. Germline V lookup: CDR1 MDHEN, CDR2 SYDVKM. CDR3 in amino acids: CASSPRRVSNEQFF. The CDR3, as DNA: TGTGCCAGCAGCCCCCGCAGGGTTTCCAATGAGCAGTTCTTC.

Worth noting for this clonotype: Being one base from a much bigger clone, this may be a read error. J is TRBJ2-5 and V is TRBV5-1; D call uncertain. The CDR3 contains 10 residues. Germline CDR1 and CDR2: SGHRS and YFSETQ. The CDR3 coding sequence is TGCGCCAACAGCCTGGACCACCTGTACTTC. Protein sequence: CANSLDHLYF.

CDR3 in amino acids: CANSTRTSYEQYV. The CDR3 region has the DNA TGTGCCAACAGTACACGCACTAGCTACGAGCAGTACGTC. J is TRBJ2-7 and V is TRBV12-3 or TRBV12-4, with D maybe TRBD2 (5 bases). The CDR3 totals 13 residues.

As to this clonotype: Compared with germline, one end of the junction differs, possibly owing to a read error. J is TRBJ2-2 and V is TRBV6-6; D is possibly TRBD2 (5 bases). Germline CDR1 MNHNY, CDR2 SVGAGI (reference sequence). The CDR3 loop spans 14 amino acids. Here the CDR3 DNA reads TGTGCCAGCAGGCGTGGCCAGAACACCGGGGAGCTCTCTTTT. Translation: CASRRGQNTGELSF.

V is TRBV20-1 and J is TRBJ2-1; D possibly uses TRBD1 or TRBD2 (5 bases each). CDR3 length equals 13 residues. In germline, CDR1 is DFQATT, CDR2 SNEGSKA (reference sequence). The DNA for the CDR3 is TGCATGGCTGGGGGAGTGCCCTACAATGAGCAGTTCTTC. Amino acid sequence: CMAGGVPYNEQFF.

In regard to this clonotype: Given the absence of the conserved phenylalanine or tryptophan at the CDR3 end, a read error is likely. The chain links TRBV25-1 to TRBJ2-1; D unresolved. The germline V gene has CDR1 MGHDK and CDR2 SYGVNS. The CDR3 totals 14 residues. The ends were cut back, 2 bases at V and 5 bases at J, with 10 bases in the middle. CDR3 nucleotides: TGTGCCAGCAGTGAACCCCAAGTGGACAATGAGCAGTTCTCC. It codes for CASSEPQVDNEQFS.

Only a few counts were recorded for this clonotype. The rearrangement joins TRBV18 to TRBJ1-1; TRBD1 matches at 7 bases. Germline values: CDR1 KGHSH, CDR2 LQKENI. Losses at the gene ends were 3 bases for V and 0 bases for J; bases not matched to a gene: 4. The CDR3 has 15 amino acids. CDR3 amino acids: CASSPRDRVNTEAFF. The CDR3 nucleotides read TGTGCCAGCTCACCTCGGGACAGAGTGAACACTGAAGCTTTCTTT.

About this clonotype: One end of the junction varies from germline; a read error may be responsible. V is TRBV10-1 and J is TRBJ2-2, with 10 bases aligning to TRBD1. The CDR3 spans 15 residues. CDR1 WNHNN and CDR2 SYGVQD come from the germline V gene (reference sequence). The CDR3 DNA reads TGCGCGAGCAGTGAGCTGGGACAGGGGATCTGGGAGCTGTTTTTT. Translating it yields CASSELGQGIWELFF.

The genes are TRBV29-1 and TRBJ2-5, with TRBD1 identical over 8 bases. Trimming took 3 bases from V and 8 from J; bases not matched to a gene: 5. The CDR3 runs to 12 residues. CDR1 and CDR2 from the germline V gene are SQVTM and ANQGSEA. The CDR3, as DNA: TGCAGCGTTGACGAGGACAGGGATACCCAGTACTTC. It encodes CSVDEDRDTQYF.

To note about this clonotype: At one of its ends the junction is not consistent with the germline gene, which may arise from a read error. The chain carries TRBV7-9 and TRBJ1-1; no firm D call. CDR1 and CDR2 from the germline V gene are SEHNR and FQNEAQ (reference sequence). CDR3 length equals 15 residues. The CDR3 protein is CASSLAAGMSTEAFF. The CDR3 coding sequence is TGTGCCAGCAGCTTAGCCGCAGGTATGAGCACTGAAGCCTTCTTT.

By share of the sample, this clonotype is medium-sized. This sequence joins TRBV11-2 and TRBJ2-3; no firm D call. The CDR3 runs 14 residues. The germline V gene has CDR1 SGHAT and CDR2 FQNNGV. The V and J ends lost 3 bases and 2 bases respectively, with 9 bases between them. In nucleotides, the CDR3 is TGTGCCAGCAGCTTTGGCCTTACCACAGATACGCAGTATTTT. It encodes CASSFGLTTDTQYF.

This clonotype has ten or more counts. In DNA form, the CDR3 reads TGTGCCAGCAGCTTCCTGGGACAATCCTTCACAGATACGCAGTATTTT. Protein: CASSFLGQSFTDTQYF. This rearrangement joins TRBV5-8 to TRBJ2-3; D is perhaps TRBD1 (6 bases). V was cut by 2 bases and J by 2 bases, with 15 bases left in between. The germline V gene encodes CDR1 SGHTS and CDR2 YDEGEE. CDR3 size: 16 residues.

The table lists this clonotype with many counts. This chain joins TRBV6-1 and TRBJ1-5, with D possibly matching TRBD1 (5 bases). Between the trimmed V and J ends, which lost 2 bases and 3 bases, there was a span of 14 bases. CDR3 length equals 16 residues. Germline CDR1 and CDR2: MNHNS and SASEGT. The CDR3 loop is CASSESRATSNQPQHF. The CDR3 coding sequence is TGTGCCAGCAGTGAAAGCAGGGCCACCTCCAATCAGCCCCAGCATTTT.

The gene calls are TRBV6-2 or TRBV6-3 and TRBJ2-7; weak D call: TRBD2 (6 bases). The DNA matches TRBJ2-1 better at its end, which makes the J call doubtful. Germline V gives CDR1 MNHEY, CDR2 SVGEGT. This CDR3 is 13 amino acids long. The CDR3 sequence is CASSYRVDYEQFF. In DNA form, the CDR3 reads TGTGCCAGCAGTTATAGGGTGGACTACGAGCAGTTCTTC.

On this clonotype: At one of its ends the junction is not consistent with the germline gene, which may arise from a read error. The chain is built from TRBV11-1 and TRBJ1-3, with TRBD1 as a possible D gene (5 bases). The germline CDR1 and CDR2 sequences are SGHAT and FQDESV (reference sequence). This CDR3 has 19 amino acids. CDR3 nucleotides: TGTGCCACCAGCAGAACCCTCCAATCGGGACTCAGCTCTGGAAACACCATATATTTT. This gives the protein CATSRTLQSGLSSGNTIYF.

This clonotype was counted many times. The V gene is TRBV5-1, the J gene TRBJ2-2, with 14 bases that match TRBD2. With V trimmed by 4 bases and J by 6 bases, 14 bases remained unmatched. Looked up from germline, CDR1 is SGHRS and CDR2 is YFSETQ. This CDR3 region has 19 residues. In DNA, the CDR3 is TGCGCCAGCAGCCCTAGGACTAGCGGGAGGTCAAAGGGCTCCGGGGAGCTGTTTTTT. It specifies CASSPRTSGRSKGSGELFF.

Remarks on this clonotype: This sequence may be a read error, since a much larger clone differs from it by one base. The V call is TRBV28, the J call TRBJ2-7, with a tentative D call TRBD1 (6 bases). The CDR3 covers 14 residues. Germline CDR1 reads MDHEN; CDR2 reads SYDVKM. The V end lost 11 bases, the J end lost 3 bases, and 20 bases lay between the germline ends. For the CDR3, the DNA is TGTGCCGGCTTAAAAAGGACAGCCCACTACGAGCAGTACTTC. Its protein is CAGLKRTAHYEQYF.

The chain employs TRBV24-1 and TRBJ2-1; 12 bases are a match to TRBD2. Germline CDR1 KGHDR, CDR2 SFDVKD. This CDR3 is 13 amino acids long. V was pared by 7 bases and J by 9 bases, with 3 bases of the junction left unmatched. CDR3 DNA sequence: TGTGCCACCAGCGGACTAGCGGGAACTGAGCAGTTCTTC. The encoded protein is CATSGLAGTEQFF.

By share of the sample, this clonotype is medium-sized (0.01 to 0.1%). The chain uses TRBV20-1 and TRBJ1-6; a weak D match, TRBD1 (6 bases). V lost 6 bases, J lost 5 bases, and 20 bases lay in between. CDR1 is DFQATT, CDR2 SNEGSKA, per germline (reference sequence). The CDR3 consists of 16 residues. The CDR3 reads CSARGEDSAHNSPLHF. The CDR3 DNA sequence: TGCAGTGCCCGTGGTGAGGACAGCGCCCATAATTCACCCCTCCACTTT.

About this clonotype itself: Relative to the germline gene, one junction end is altered; a read error may explain this. The J gene is TRBJ2-3, the V gene TRBV20-1; 11 nucleotides agree with TRBD2. CDR1 is DFQATT and CDR2 is SNEGSKA in the germline V gene (reference sequence). CDR3 length equals 17 residues. The CDR3 here is CSARVPLAGDTADMQYF. CDR3 bases: TGCAGTGCTAGAGTCCCACTAGCGGGAGACACTGCAGATATGCAGTATTTT.